This TCR beta chain was observed in a study of T cell repertoires in cytomegalovirus infection. The CDR3 has 16 amino acids. V was trimmed by 7 bases and J by 3 bases, leaving 21 bases between them. Germline lookup yields CDR1 MNHEY and CDR2 SMNVEV (reference sequence). Study-level findings and limits: HLA-C-restricted CMV-specific TCR beta clonotypes were dominant in the ex vivo response.

In regard to this clonotype: Antigen unknown.

MiXCR, run by TCRdb on the reads, gives a single entry per CDR3 protein. Of roughly 80,000 distinct CDR3 sequences listed, roughly a quarter are singletons. The chain combines TRBV27 with TRBJ1-2, with a weak D call TRBD1 (6 bases). This TCR derives from a human donor in good health (CMV status not recorded). Some clones in this sample may be carry-over from other donors' samples. Here the sequenced sample was CD8+ T cells from cultured PBMCs, taken from culture after CMV antigen stimulation. The CDR3 is CASKPTPGTPYYGYTF. In DNA form, the CDR3 reads TGTGCCAGCAAACCAACCCCCGGGACACCCTACTATGGCTACACCTTC.